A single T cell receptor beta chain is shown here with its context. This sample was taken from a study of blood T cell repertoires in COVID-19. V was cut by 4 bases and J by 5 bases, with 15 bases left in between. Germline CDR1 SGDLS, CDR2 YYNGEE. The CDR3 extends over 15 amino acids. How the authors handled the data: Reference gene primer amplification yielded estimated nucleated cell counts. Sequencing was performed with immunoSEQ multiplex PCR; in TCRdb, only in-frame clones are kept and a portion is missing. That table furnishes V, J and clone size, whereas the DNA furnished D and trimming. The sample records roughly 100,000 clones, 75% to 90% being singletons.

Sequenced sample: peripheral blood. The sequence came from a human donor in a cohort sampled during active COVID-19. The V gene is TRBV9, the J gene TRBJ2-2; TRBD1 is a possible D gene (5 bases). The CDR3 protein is CASSQDFRETGELFF. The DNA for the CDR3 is TGTGCCAGCAGCCAGGATTTCAGGGAAACCGGGGAGCTGTTTTTT.